The rows below give T cell receptor beta chains drawn from one sample of a study of blood T cell repertoires in COVID-19. TCRdb keeps only in-frame clones here, not all; method: immunoSEQ multiplex PCR. The table records fewer than 85,000 clones, around 90% of them present only once. The sample comprised peripheral blood. The receptors were gathered from a human donor in a cohort sampled during active COVID-19. Both conserved end residues are part of each CDR3. D genes are given only for firm matches. Rows give clone size only sometimes, using once, few, many, or a class for an expanded clone.

TRBV19	.	TRBJ2-2	TRBD2	CASSIEASGRADTGELFF	TGTGCCAGTAGTATAGAAGCTAGCGGGAGGGCTGACACCGGGGAGCTGTTTTTT
TRBV7-9	.	TRBJ2-1	TRBD2	CASSLAGGYNEQFF	TGTGCCAGCAGCTTAGCGGGAGGGTACAATGAGCAGTTCTTC
TRBV5-1	once	TRBJ2-1	TRBD2	CASSLGGTSGISNEQFF	TGCGCCAGCAGCTTGGGGGGGACTAGCGGGATATCAAATGAGCAGTTCTTC
TRBV18	.	TRBJ1-6	.	CASSPSGGTNSPLHF	TGTGCCAGCTCACCAAGTGGAGGAACCAATTCACCCCTCCACTTT
TRBV3-1/TRBV3-2	.	TRBJ2-2	TRBD1	CASSLGDRGPDTGELFF	TGTGCCAGCAGCCTTGGGGACAGGGGGCCCGACACCGGGGAGCTGTTTTTT
TRBV6-5	many	TRBJ1-3	.	CATRREISSGNTIYF	TGTGCCACCCGGAGGGAGATCAGCTCTGGAAACACCATATATTTT
TRBV28	.	TRBJ1-1	.	CASVHANRNTEAFF	TGTGCCAGCGTCCACGCTAACAGGAACACTGAAGCTTTCTTT
TRBV21-1	once	TRBJ1-6	.	CASSSRLGSSYNSPLHF	TGTGCCAGCAGCTCCCGGCTTGGGAGCTCCTATAATTCACCCCTCCACTTT
TRBV27	.	TRBJ1-6	.	CASSLYSWAGENSPLHF	TGTGCCAGCAGTTTATACAGTTGGGCAGGGGAAAATTCACCCCTCCACTTT
TRBV19	.	TRBJ2-7	.	CASRAVAHSYEQYF	TGTGCCAGTAGGGCGGTAGCACACTCCTACGAGCAGTACTTC
TRBV11-2	.	TRBJ2-7	TRBD2	CASSPLGGGTYEQYF	TGTGCCAGCAGTCCCCTCGGGGGGGGCACCTACGAGCAGTACTTC
TRBV5-4	.	TRBJ2-7	TRBD2	CASSSEALAGVLNEQYF	TGTGCCAGCAGCTCAGAAGCGCTAGCGGGAGTGCTCAACGAGCAGTACTTC
TRBV18	.	TRBJ1-4	TRBD1	CASSPPDRVYEKLFF	TGTGCCAGCTCACCACCGGACAGGGTATATGAAAAACTGTTTTTT
TRBV6-2/TRBV6-3	.	TRBJ1-5	.	CASSPTGPKRYSNQPQHF	TGTGCCAGCAGCCCGACAGGCCCCAAAAGGTATAGCAATCAGCCCCAGCATTTT
TRBV6-1	once	TRBJ1-5	.	CASSEGASRDQPQHF	TGTGCCAGCAGTGAAGGGGCGAGCAGGGATCAGCCCCAGCATTTT
TRBV9	.	TRBJ1-1	TRBD1	CASSPGTGAAEAFF	TGTGCCAGCAGCCCAGGGACAGGGGCAGCTGAAGCTTTCTTT
TRBV4-1	once	TRBJ2-7	TRBD2	CASSQDPAGGQQVEQYF	TGCGCCAGCAGCCAAGATCCAGCGGGGGGCCAACAGGTCGAGCAGTACTTC
TRBV3-1/TRBV3-2	few	TRBJ2-2	.	CASSRVGTTNTGELFF	TGTGCCAGCAGCCGCGTGGGGACAACGAACACCGGGGAGCTGTTTTTT
TRBV12-3/TRBV12-4	.	TRBJ2-3	.	CASSLPPADTQYF	TGTGCCAGCAGTTTACCCCCGGCAGATACGCAGTATTTT
TRBV27	.	TRBJ2-7	TRBD2	CASSLRLAGVWGSYEQYF	TGTGCCAGCAGTTTACGCCTAGCGGGAGTCTGGGGCTCCTACGAGCAGTACTTC
TRBV19	.	TRBJ2-3	.	CASSFSGTTNTDTQYF	TGTGCCAGTAGTTTCTCGGGTACCACCAACACAGATACGCAGTATTTT
TRBV6-5	.	TRBJ2-5	TRBD1	CASISWDRGSLAQYF	TGTGCCAGTATAAGTTGGGACAGGGGCTCGTTGGCCCAGTACTTC
TRBV5-1	.	TRBJ2-2	TRBD1	CASSWTGGADTGELFF	TGCGCCAGCAGCTGGACAGGGGGCGCCGACACCGGGGAGCTGTTTTTT
TRBV6-6	.	TRBJ2-1	TRBD2	CASSRLAGGTYNEQFF	TGTGCCAGCAGCAGACTAGCGGGGGGGACCTACAATGAGCAGTTCTTC
TRBV25-1	once	TRBJ2-3	TRBD1	CASSFRDRGRDTQYF	TGTGCCAGCAGTTTCCGGGACAGGGGGCGCGATACGCAGTATTTT
TRBV5-5	.	TRBJ1-1	.	CASSLDQGSTEAFF	TGTGCCAGCAGCTTGGATCAGGGGAGCACTGAAGCTTTCTTT
TRBV11-2	once	TRBJ2-7	TRBD1	CASILSRGSGEQYF	TGTGCCAGCATCCTTAGCAGGGGGTCGGGCGAGCAGTACTTC
TRBV5-1	.	TRBJ1-4	.	CASSLGSGGPNEKLFF	TGCGCCAGCAGCTTGGGGTCGGGGGGCCCAAATGAAAAACTGTTTTTT
TRBV11-2	.	TRBJ2-7	.	CASSRSYEQYF	TGTGCCAGCAGCCGGTCATACGAGCAGTACTTC
TRBV29-1	.	TRBJ2-5	.	CSVRRGETQYF	TGCAGCGTCCGCAGGGGTGAGACCCAGTACTTC
TRBV27	.	TRBJ2-5	TRBD2	CASSFRGLAGEEETQYF	TGTGCCAGCAGTTTCCGCGGACTAGCGGGAGAGGAAGAGACCCAGTACTTC
TRBV18	.	TRBJ2-5	.	CASSPGNQETQYF	TGTGCCAGCTCACCCGGGAACCAAGAGACCCAGTACTTC
TRBV5-1	.	TRBJ2-5	.	CASSPTSGGSQETQYF	TGCGCCAGCAGCCCAACTTCTGGAGGCTCCCAAGAGACCCAGTACTTC
TRBV12-3/TRBV12-4	.	TRBJ1-5	.	CASCRGGNQPQHF	TGTGCCAGCTGCCGGGGGGGCAATCAGCCCCAGCATTTT
TRBV7-9	.	TRBJ1-1	.	CASNPWGAGQNTEAFF	TGTGCCAGCAATCCATGGGGCGCAGGGCAGAACACTGAAGCTTTCTTT
TRBV19	.	TRBJ2-3	TRBD2	CASSPGLAGLKDTQYF	TGTGCCAGTAGTCCGGGACTAGCGGGGTTGAAAGATACGCAGTATTTT
TRBV6-5	.	TRBJ1-5	.	CASSYSEQGQPQHF	TGTGCCAGCAGTTACTCGGAACAGGGTCAGCCCCAGCATTTT
TRBV19	.	TRBJ2-2	.	CASTLAENTGELFF	TGTGCCAGTACATTAGCGGAGAACACCGGGGAGCTGTTTTTT
TRBV6-5	.	TRBJ2-7	TRBD2	CASTGGRPPYEQYF	TGTGCCAGCACGGGGGGGCGCCCCCCATACGAGCAGTACTTC
TRBV19	.	TRBJ1-5	TRBD1	CASTPIAGGGQPQHF	TGTGCCAGTACCCCCATCGCAGGGGGTGGTCAGCCCCAGCATTTT
TRBV7-9	.	TRBJ1-1	TRBD1	CASSSMGQINTEAFF	TGTGCCAGCAGCTCGATGGGACAGATTAACACTGAAGCTTTCTTT
TRBV23-1	.	TRBJ2-7	TRBD2	CASGYSGRFPYEQYF	TGCGCCAGCGGATATAGCGGGAGGTTTCCCTACGAGCAGTACTTC
TRBV18	.	TRBJ2-1	TRBD2	CASSPGTSGSYNEQFF	TGTGCCAGCTCACCCGGGACTAGCGGGAGTTACAATGAGCAGTTCTTC
TRBV7-9	.	TRBJ1-5	.	CASTTGGPNQPQHF	TGTGCCAGCACCACGGGGGGGCCCAATCAGCCCCAGCATTTT
TRBV5-6	.	TRBJ2-5	TRBD2	CASSFMREGQETQYF	TGTGCCAGCAGCTTTATGCGGGAGGGCCAAGAGACCCAGTACTTC
TRBV29-1	.	TRBJ1-1	.	CSGFRREAFF	TGCAGCGGATTCCGGAGGGAAGCTTTCTTT
TRBV7-9	.	TRBJ2-1	TRBD2	CASSLRLAGGADEQFF	TGTGCCAGCAGCTTAAGGCTAGCGGGAGGGGCCGATGAGCAGTTCTTC
TRBV10-2	.	TRBJ2-7	TRBD2	CASSESGTSGGEQYF	TGCGCCAGCAGTGAGTCCGGGACTAGCGGCGGCGAGCAGTACTTC
TRBV7-9	.	TRBJ1-1	.	CASSLAVSDAGAFF	TGTGCCAGCAGCTTAGCGGTGTCTGACGCGGGGGCTTTCTTT
TRBV19	few	TRBJ2-1	.	CASSNSRGAVNEQFF	TGTGCCAGTAGTAACTCTCGGGGGGCCGTTAATGAGCAGTTCTTC
TRBV5-1	.	TRBJ1-5	.	CASSFEPGDRGNQPQHF	TGCGCCAGCAGCTTTGAACCAGGGGATAGGGGCAATCAGCCCCAGCATTTT